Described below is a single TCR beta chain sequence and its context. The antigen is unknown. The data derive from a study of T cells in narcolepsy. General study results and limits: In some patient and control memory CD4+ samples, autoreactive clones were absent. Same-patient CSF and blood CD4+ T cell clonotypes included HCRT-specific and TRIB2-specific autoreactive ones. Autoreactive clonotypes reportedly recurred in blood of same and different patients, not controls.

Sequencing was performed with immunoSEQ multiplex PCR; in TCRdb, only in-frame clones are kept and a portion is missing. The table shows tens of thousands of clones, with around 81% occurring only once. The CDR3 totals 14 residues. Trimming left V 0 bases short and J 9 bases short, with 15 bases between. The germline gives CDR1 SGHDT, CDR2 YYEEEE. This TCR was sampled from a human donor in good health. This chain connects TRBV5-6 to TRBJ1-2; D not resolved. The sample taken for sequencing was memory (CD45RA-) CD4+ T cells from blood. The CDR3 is CASSLGARSESYTF. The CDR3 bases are TGTGCCAGCAGCTTGGGGGCCAGGTCTGAAAGCTACACCTTC.